This note documents a single TCR beta chain sequence. This sample is drawn from a study of blood T cell repertoires in COVID-19. Overall study: The samples span acute and convalescent COVID-19 from the United States, Italy and Spain. In each case, the material was cDNA or gDNA derived from T cells, B-cell-depleted T cells, or PBMCs.

In the authors' workflow: Cell counts per sample came from amplifying reference gene primers. TCRdb's table, derived via immunoSEQ multiplex PCR, lists solely in-frame clones and lacks some. The V and J calls and clone size were taken over from that table, and D and trimming were inferred from the DNA. The profile shows roughly 97,000 clones, 70% to 85% of them singletons. With 4 bases removed from V and 1 base from J, the gap between germline ends came to 12 bases. This CDR3 has 14 residues. Germline CDR1 SGHRS, CDR2 YFSETQ. This clonotype was sampled from a man between 65 and 79 years old with acute or convalescent COVID-19. The chain is built from TRBV5-1 and TRBJ2-7; tentatively, D is TRBD1 (5 bases). The sample was peripheral blood. Written as DNA, the CDR3 is TGCGCCAGCAGCGACAGCGAGGTGTCCTACGAGCAGTACTTC. Protein product: CASSDSEVSYEQYF.